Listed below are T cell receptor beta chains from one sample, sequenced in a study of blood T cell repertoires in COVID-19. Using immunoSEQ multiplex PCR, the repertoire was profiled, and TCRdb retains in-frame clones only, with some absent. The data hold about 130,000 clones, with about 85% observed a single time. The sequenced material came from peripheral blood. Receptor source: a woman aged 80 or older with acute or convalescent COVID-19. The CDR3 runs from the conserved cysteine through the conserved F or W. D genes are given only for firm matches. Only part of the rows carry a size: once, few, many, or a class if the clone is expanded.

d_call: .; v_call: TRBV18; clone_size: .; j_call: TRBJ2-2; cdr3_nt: TGTGCCAGCTCACCACAGGGAGCGAACACCGGGGAGCTGTTTTTT; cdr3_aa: CASSPQGANTGELFF
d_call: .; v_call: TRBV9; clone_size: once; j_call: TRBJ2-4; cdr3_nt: TGTGCCAGCAGTCTCACAGCGGCGGGCATTCAGTACTTC; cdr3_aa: CASSLTAAGIQYF
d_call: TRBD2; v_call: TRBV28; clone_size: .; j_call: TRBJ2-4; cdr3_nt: TGTGCCAGCAGTTTATCGGGGGGGGCCGGGTTGGCCAAAAACATTCAGTACTTC; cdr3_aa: CASSLSGGAGLAKNIQYF
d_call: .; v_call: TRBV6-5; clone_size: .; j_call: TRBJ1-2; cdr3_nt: TGTGCCAGCTCAAAAGGAAGCCCCCCGCGGTATGGCTACACCTTC; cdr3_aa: CASSKGSPPRYGYTF
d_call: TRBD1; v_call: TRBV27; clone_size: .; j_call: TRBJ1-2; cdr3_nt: TGTGCCAGCAGTTTATCGGGGGACAGGGGCCGGGGTGGCTACACCTTC; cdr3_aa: CASSLSGDRGRGGYTF
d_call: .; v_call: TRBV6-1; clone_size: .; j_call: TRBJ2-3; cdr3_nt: TGTGCCAGCAGTGAAGCACGGGGTCTCGAGTATACGCAGTATTTT; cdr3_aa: CASSEARGLEYTQYF
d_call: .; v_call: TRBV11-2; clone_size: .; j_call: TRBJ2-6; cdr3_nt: TGTGCCAGCAACTCGCCCTCGGGGGCCAACGTCCTGACTTTC; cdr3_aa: CASNSPSGANVLTF
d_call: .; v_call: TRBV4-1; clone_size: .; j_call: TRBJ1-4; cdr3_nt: TGCGCCAGCAGCTCAGCGACAGGAAGGTACGAAAAACTGTTTTTT; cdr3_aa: CASSSATGRYEKLFF
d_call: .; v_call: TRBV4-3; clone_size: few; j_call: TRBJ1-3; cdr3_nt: TGCGCCAGCAGCCAAGATTCCCACAGGCACTCTGGAAACACCATATATTTT; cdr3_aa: CASSQDSHRHSGNTIYF
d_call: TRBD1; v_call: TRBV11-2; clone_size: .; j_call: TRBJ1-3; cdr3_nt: TGTGCCAGCAGCCCAGGACAGGCCAATCGAAACACCATATATTTT; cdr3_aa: CASSPGQANRNTIYF